This T cell receptor (beta chain) is from a study of response to subunit inactivated influenza vaccine. Study-level findings and limits: Authors proposed each seasonal influenza vaccination draws in few new T cells.

The CDR3 covers 15 residues. V was cut by 6 bases and J by 4 bases, with 16 bases left in between. This clonotype appeared a few times. Its specificity is unknown. Using its own MiXCR run on the RT-PCR reads, TCRdb lists one record per CDR3 protein. The table lists about 530,000 distinct CDR3 sequences, 10% to 15% of them singletons. The sequences come from PBMCs from blood, collected roughly 47 days after vaccination. This sequence was found in a man aged 45-65 years who received an inactivated influenza vaccine. J is TRBJ2-1 and V is TRBV12-3 or TRBV12-4; a possible D gene is TRBD2 (6 bases). In nucleotides, the CDR3 is TGTGCCAGCAGCGAGGACGGGAGTACTTACAATGAGCAGTTCTTC. Translating gives CASSEDGSTYNEQFF.